Each of the 10 T cell receptor beta chains below was sequenced from the same sample in a study of human T cells and chemical hapten exposure (TCRdb year 2021). Explained via the paper, the time point label denotes: pre-sensitization, week 0. The treatment or condition label on this specimen signifies: therapeutic diphenylcyclopropenone sensitization with weekly scalp DPC. Receptor amplification or capture employed RACE. Reads for this sample came from a NextSeq 500. TCRdb applied fastp at Q25 and MiXCR to the public reads, then kept only in-frame beta chains. CDR3 protein sequences are deduplicated, and each keeps its most common genes and DNA. Across this sample there are roughly 260,000 distinct CDR3 sequences, with 7.5% to 10% seen only once. The biggest ten clones account for around 2.5% of the sample. Source: whole blood, taken in connection with sensitization to the hapten diphenylcyclopropenone (DPC). Receptors originate from a woman in her forties with alopecia areata. Some clones in this sample may be carry-over from other donors' samples.

The rearrangement joins TRBV29-1 to TRBJ2-1, with TRBD2 matching over 7 bases. The CDR3 loop spans 15 amino acids. Germline-derived CDR1 and CDR2 are SQVTM and ANQGSEA. J gave up 4 bases and V 3 bases, and 9 bases lay outside the gene matches. DNA for the CDR3: TGCAGCGTTGACCCTTTTAGCGGGCCGTACAATGAGCAGTTCTTC. Translating gives CSVDPFSGPYNEQFF.

There are many counts of this clonotype. The V gene is TRBV29-1, the J gene TRBJ2-3, with D maybe TRBD1 (5 bases). Germline CDR1 SQVTM, CDR2 ANQGSEA. This CDR3 contains 14 residues. V was cut by 5 bases and J by 1 base, with 13 bases left in between. As DNA, the CDR3 is TGCAGCGTTTCTAAGCAGACAGGCACAGATACGCAGTATTTT. Its protein is CSVSKQTGTDTQYF.

This clonotype has only a few counts. The gene calls are TRBV5-1 and TRBJ2-3; 7 positions agree with TRBD1. Per germline, CDR1 SGHRS and CDR2 YFSETQ. Trimming cost V 4 bases and J 0 bases; bases outside gene matches: 5. This CDR3 comprises 15 residues. The CDR3 loop is CASSTKGASTDTQYF. The CDR3 bases are TGCGCCAGCAGCACGAAGGGGGCTAGCACAGATACGCAGTATTTT.

Many counts were recorded for this clonotype. V is TRBV5-1 and J is TRBJ2-7; D may be TRBD1 (6 bases). Germline V gene data show CDR1 as SGHRS and CDR2 as YFSETQ. The CDR3 sequence is 12 residues long. Trimming took off 5 bases at V and 6 bases at J, with 12 bases between the two ends. In nucleotides, the CDR3 is TGCGCCAGCAGGCTGACAGGACGCGAGCAGTACTTC. Translated, it gives CASRLTGREQYF. Full variable domain (remainder filled in from reference TRBV5-1 and TRBJ2-7): KAGVTQTPRYLIKTRGQQVTLSCSPISGHRSVSWYQQTPGQGLQFLFEYFSETQRNKGNFPGRFSGRQFSNSRSEMNVSTLELGDSALYLCASRLTGREQYFGPGTRLTVT.

The chain combines TRBV7-9 with TRBJ1-1, with D uncertain. V dropped 2 bases and J dropped 6 bases, with 10 bases sitting between them. In germline, CDR1 is SEHNR, CDR2 FQNEAQ (reference sequence). This CDR3 spans 13 amino acids. The CDR3 here is CASSLFGSPEAFF. DNA of the CDR3: TGTGCCAGCAGCTTATTCGGATCCCCTGAAGCTTTCTTT.

This clonotype has just a few counts. In nucleotides, the CDR3 is TGTGCCAGCAGCGTAGATTCGTCCGCGGCCTACGAGCAGTACTTC. It yields the protein CASSVDSSAAYEQYF. The rearrangement joins TRBV9 to TRBJ2-7; the D is unclear. V was pared by 0 bases and J by 2 bases, with 12 bases between. The CDR3 has 15 amino acids. Germline V gene data show CDR1 as SGDLS and CDR2 as YYNGEE.

In DNA form, the CDR3 reads TGTGCCAGCAGCGTATCAAGTAGTAGCAATCAGCCCCAGCATTTT. Amino acid sequence: CASSVSSSSNQPQHF. The chain uses TRBV9 and TRBJ1-5; D call uncertain. Germline values: CDR1 SGDLS, CDR2 YYNGEE. This CDR3 region has 15 residues. Trimming cost V 1 base and J 0 bases, with 8 bases left between them.

Written as DNA, the CDR3 is TGTGCCAGCAGTTACTCCGGACTTAATGAGCAGTTCTTC. It is translated as CASSYSGLNEQFF. The chain recombines TRBV6-2 or TRBV6-3 with TRBJ2-1; tentatively, D is TRBD2 (5 bases). The V gene's germline CDR1 is MNHEY and CDR2 SVGEGT. V was pared by 0 bases and J by 7 bases, with 7 bases between. This CDR3 spans 13 amino acids.

This clonotype was seen more than once but under ten times. The rearrangement joins TRBV5-1 to TRBJ2-2, with D tentatively TRBD1 or TRBD2 (5 bases each). CDR3 length: 16 residues. Trimming left V 1 base short and J 3 bases short, with 13 bases between. Germline CDR1 is SGHRS and CDR2 is YFSETQ. CDR3 in amino acids: CASSLFGIRDTGELFF. CDR3 sequence (DNA): TGCGCCAGCAGCTTGTTCGGGATCAGGGACACCGGGGAGCTGTTTTTT.

The V gene is TRBV6-2 or TRBV6-3, the J gene TRBJ2-7; 10 bases agree with TRBD2. V was clipped by 0 bases and J by 1 base; unmatched bases: 6. The CDR3 length is 17 residues. CDR1 is MNHEY and CDR2 is SVGEGT in the germline V gene. This CDR3 is CASSYSMVAGGSYEQYF. CDR3 sequence (DNA): TGTGCCAGCAGTTACTCGATGGTAGCGGGAGGATCCTACGAGCAGTACTTC.